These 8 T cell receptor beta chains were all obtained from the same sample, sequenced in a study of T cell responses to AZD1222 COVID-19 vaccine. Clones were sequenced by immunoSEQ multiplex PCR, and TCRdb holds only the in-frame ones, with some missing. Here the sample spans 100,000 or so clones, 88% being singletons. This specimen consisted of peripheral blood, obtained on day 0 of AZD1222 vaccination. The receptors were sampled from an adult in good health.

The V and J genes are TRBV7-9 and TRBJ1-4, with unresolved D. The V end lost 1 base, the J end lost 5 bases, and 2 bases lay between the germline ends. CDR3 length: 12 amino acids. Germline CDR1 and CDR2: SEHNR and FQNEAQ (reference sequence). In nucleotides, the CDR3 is TGTGCCAGCAGCTTAGACAATGAAAAACTGTTTTTT. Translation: CASSLDNEKLFF.

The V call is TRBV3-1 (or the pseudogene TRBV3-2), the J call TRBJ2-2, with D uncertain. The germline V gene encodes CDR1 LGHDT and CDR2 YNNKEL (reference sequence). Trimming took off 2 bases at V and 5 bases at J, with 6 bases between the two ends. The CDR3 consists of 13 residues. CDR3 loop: CASSQRGTGELFF. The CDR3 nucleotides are TGTGCCAGCAGCCAAAGAGGTACCGGGGAGCTGTTTTTT.

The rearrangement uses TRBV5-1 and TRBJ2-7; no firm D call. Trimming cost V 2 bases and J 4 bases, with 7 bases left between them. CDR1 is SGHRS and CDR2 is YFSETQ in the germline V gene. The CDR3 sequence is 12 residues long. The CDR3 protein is CASSFGGYEQYF. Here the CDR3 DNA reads TGCGCCAGCAGCTTCGGCGGATACGAGCAGTACTTC.

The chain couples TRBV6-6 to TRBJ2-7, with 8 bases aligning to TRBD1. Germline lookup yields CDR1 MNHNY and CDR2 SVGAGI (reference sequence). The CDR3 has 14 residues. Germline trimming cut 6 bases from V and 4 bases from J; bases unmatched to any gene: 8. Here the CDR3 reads CASRPPGQAYEQYF. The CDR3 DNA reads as TGTGCCAGCAGGCCCCCGGGACAGGCTTACGAGCAGTACTTC.

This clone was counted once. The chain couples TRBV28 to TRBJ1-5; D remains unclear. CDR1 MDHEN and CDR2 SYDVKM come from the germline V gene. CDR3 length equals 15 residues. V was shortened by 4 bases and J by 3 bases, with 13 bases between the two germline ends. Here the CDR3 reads CASSYGPFDNQPQHF. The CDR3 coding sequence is TGTGCCAGCAGTTACGGGCCTTTCGACAATCAGCCCCAGCATTTT.

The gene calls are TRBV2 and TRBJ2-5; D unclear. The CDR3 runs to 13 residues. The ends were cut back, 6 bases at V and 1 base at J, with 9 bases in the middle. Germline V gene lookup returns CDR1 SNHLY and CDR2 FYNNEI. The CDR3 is CASREQPQETQYF. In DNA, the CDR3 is TGTGCCAGCAGGGAACAGCCCCAAGAGACCCAGTACTTC.

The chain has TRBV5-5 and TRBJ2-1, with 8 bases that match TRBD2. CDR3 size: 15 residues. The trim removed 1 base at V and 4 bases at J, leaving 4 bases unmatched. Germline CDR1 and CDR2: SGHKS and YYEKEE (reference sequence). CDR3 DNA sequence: TGTGCCAGCAGCTTGTTGTCTAGCGGGTACAATGAGCAGTTCTTC. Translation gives CASSLLSSGYNEQFF.

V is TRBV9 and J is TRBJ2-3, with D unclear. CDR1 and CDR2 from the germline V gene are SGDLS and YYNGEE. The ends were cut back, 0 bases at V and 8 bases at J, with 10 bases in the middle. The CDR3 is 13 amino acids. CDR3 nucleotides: TGTGCCAGCAGCGTAGGGAGTATAGGTACGCAGTATTTT. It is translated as CASSVGSIGTQYF.